The 3 T cell receptor beta chains below were found in one sample sequenced in a study of PD-1 blockade in classical Hodgkin lymphoma. No patient escaped relapse after autologous stem cell transplantation, and brentuximab vedotin exposure varied. Generated by immunoSEQ multiplex PCR, the TCRdb table keeps only in-frame clones and is missing some. The data show roughly 16,000 clones, with about 80% seen just once and around a quarter held by the top ten. The starting material was peripheral blood mononuclear cells (PBMCs), obtained before the second cycle of nivolumab. These receptor sequences come from a human donor with classical Hodgkin lymphoma.

CDR3 in amino acids: CASSFPWGSSTEAFF. The CDR3 coding sequence is TGTGCCAGTAGTTTCCCCTGGGGGTCGAGCACTGAAGCTTTCTTT. This chain uses TRBV19 with TRBJ1-1, with D maybe TRBD1 (5 bases). The germline CDR1 and CDR2 sequences are LNHDA and SQIVND (reference sequence). V lost 5 bases, J lost 4 bases, and 17 bases lay in between. The CDR3 is made up of 15 amino acids. The full variable domain, with the rest looked up from reference TRBV19 and TRBJ1-1, is DGGITQSPKYLFRKEGQNVTLSCEQNLNHDAMYWYRQDPGQGLRLIYYSQIVNDFQKGDIAEGYSVSREKKESFPLTVTSAQKNPTAFYLCASSFPWGSSTEAFFGQGTRLTVV.

This rearrangement joins TRBV5-1 to TRBJ1-2, with 7 bases identical to TRBD1. The CDR3 spans 14 residues. Per germline, CDR1 SGHRS and CDR2 YFSETQ. V shed 2 bases and J 8 bases; nucleotides not matched to a gene: 9. CDR3: CASSFGTEMGGYTF. The DNA for the CDR3 is TGCGCCAGCAGCTTCGGGACAGAAATGGGGGGCTACACCTTC.

The genes are TRBV2 and TRBJ2-3; TRBD2 is a possible D gene (5 bases). Trimming cost V 4 bases and J 2 bases, with 10 bases left between them. Germline CDR1 is SNHLY and CDR2 is FYNNEI. The CDR3 has 14 amino acids. The DNA for the CDR3 is TGTGCCAGCAGTGTTGAGGGAGCCACAGATACGCAGTATTTT. This codes for CASSVEGATDTQYF.